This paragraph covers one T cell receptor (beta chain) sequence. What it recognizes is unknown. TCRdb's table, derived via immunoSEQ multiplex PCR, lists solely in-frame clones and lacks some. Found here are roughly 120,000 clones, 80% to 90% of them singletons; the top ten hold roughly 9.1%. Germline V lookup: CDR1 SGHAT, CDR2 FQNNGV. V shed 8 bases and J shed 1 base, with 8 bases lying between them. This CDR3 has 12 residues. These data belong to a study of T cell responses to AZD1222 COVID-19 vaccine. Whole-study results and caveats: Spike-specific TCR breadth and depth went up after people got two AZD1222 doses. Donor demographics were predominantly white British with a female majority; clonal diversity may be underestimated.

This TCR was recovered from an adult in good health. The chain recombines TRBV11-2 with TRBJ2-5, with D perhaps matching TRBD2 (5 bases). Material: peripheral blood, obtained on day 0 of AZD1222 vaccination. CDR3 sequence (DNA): TGTGCCAGCTCTCGGGGCCAAGAGACCCAGTACTTC. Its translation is CASSRGQETQYF. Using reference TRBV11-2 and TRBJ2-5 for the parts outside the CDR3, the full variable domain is EAGVAQSPRYKIIEKRQSVAFWCNPISGHATLYWYQQILGQGPKLLIQFQNNGVVDDSQLPKDRFSAERLKGVDSTLKIQPAKLEDSAVYLCASSRGQETQYFGPGTRLLVL.